This TCR beta chain was observed in a study of blood T cell repertoires in COVID-19. Study context: Some COVID-19 samples were acute and others convalescent; all came from the United States, Italy and Spain.

Adults between about 18 and 95 years of age took part from 20 to 25 US areas. Each participant's cohort was designated according to participant-reported clinical history. This CDR3 spans 15 amino acids. Germline CDR1 is SGHAT and CDR2 is FQNNGV. V was pared by 6 bases and J by 5 bases, with 8 bases of the junction left unmatched. Under the authors' procedure: Researchers report that nucleated cell counts were estimated from reference gene primer amplification. The table came from immunoSEQ multiplex PCR; TCRdb's copy has only in-frame clones and leaves some out. The D gene and trimming were derived from the DNA, and the V and J assignments and clone size from that table. The sample carries fewer than 500,000 clones, 85% to 90% recorded once.

The sequence was collected from a man younger than 40 who had recovered from COVID-19. The sequenced material came from PBMCs or T cells enriched from blood (not recorded which). J is TRBJ2-3 and V is TRBV11-2; 10 nucleotides line up with TRBD2. CDR3 coding DNA: TGTGCCAGCAGGACCCTAGCGGGAGTCAGAGATACGCAGTATTTT. Its translation is CASRTLAGVRDTQYF.